Included here is one T cell receptor beta chain sequence, with context. Its antigen is unidentified. The sample is drawn from a study of early stage breast cancer tumors. Overall study context: ER+/PR+/HER2- status applied to about 80% of the 16 invasive breast tumors. Roughly 10-fold was the mean read coverage per sample. Study results and caveats: Comparing each tissue with blood distinguished tumor from normal in about 90% of the 16 patients. Chain pairing and CD4, CD8 or FOXP3 expression were not captured.

Measured with immunoSEQ multiplex PCR; TCRdb has only the in-frame clones, and not every one. The sample holds about 51,000 clones, roughly 78% seen once. The CDR3 sequence is 14 residues long. Germline assignment: CDR1 SGHRS and CDR2 YFSETQ. The trim removed 8 bases at V and 3 bases at J, leaving 6 bases unmatched. This chain connects TRBV5-1 to TRBJ2-5, with 11 bases matching TRBD2. The sequencing sample was made of blood. This TCR was recovered from a person aged 35 to 50 with breast cancer. CDR3 DNA: TGCGCCAGTACCCCGGGACTAGCGGAAGAGACCCAGTACTTC. It encodes CASTPGLAEETQYF.